The rows below give T cell receptor beta chains drawn from one sample of a study of cytomegalovirus exposure and HLA in healthy donors. Sequencing used immunoSEQ multiplex PCR; TCRdb keeps in-frame clones, though not all of them. The table has 120,000 or so clones, roughly 89% seen once. The specimen sequenced was PBMCs. The source of these receptors is a woman between 18 and 29 years old in good health and CMV-seronegative. Each CDR3 is given with its conserved first and last residue. The D gene is left open where the match is weak. Only part of the rows carry a size: once, few, many, or a class if the clone is expanded.

clone_size: -
d_call: -
v_call: TRBV4-2
j_call: TRBJ2-6
cdr3_aa: CASSQAVSGANVLTF
cdr3_nt: TGTGCCAGCAGCCAAGCGGTCTCTGGGGCCAACGTCCTGACTTTC

clone_size: few
d_call: TRBD1
v_call: TRBV7-8
j_call: TRBJ2-1
cdr3_aa: CASSPPLRQGGYNEQFF
cdr3_nt: TGTGCCAGCAGCCCACCCCTCCGACAGGGGGGCTACAATGAGCAGTTCTTC

clone_size: -
d_call: TRBD2
v_call: TRBV9
j_call: TRBJ2-1
cdr3_aa: CASSVVTSGGVGSNEQFF
cdr3_nt: TGTGCCAGCAGCGTAGTAACTAGCGGGGGGGTCGGGTCCAATGAGCAGTTCTTC

clone_size: -
d_call: -
v_call: TRBV4-2
j_call: TRBJ1-1
cdr3_aa: CASSQDRFGEGLYDTEAFF
cdr3_nt: TGTGCCAGCAGCCAAGATCGGTTCGGGGAGGGGTTGTACGACACTGAAGCTTTCTTT

clone_size: -
d_call: TRBD1
v_call: TRBV7-3
j_call: TRBJ2-7
cdr3_aa: CASSPGQGQYEQYF
cdr3_nt: TGTGCCAGCAGCCCCGGACAGGGTCAGTACGAGCAGTACTTC

clone_size: once
d_call: -
v_call: TRBV15
j_call: TRBJ2-2
cdr3_aa: CATAGGLVTGELFF
cdr3_nt: TGTGCCACCGCCGGGGGACTGGTCACCGGGGAGCTGTTTTTT

clone_size: -
d_call: TRBD2
v_call: TRBV5-1
j_call: TRBJ2-5
cdr3_aa: CASSLMTSGDQETQYF
cdr3_nt: TGCGCCAGCAGCTTGATGACTAGCGGGGACCAAGAGACCCAGTACTTC

clone_size: -
d_call: TRBD1
v_call: TRBV5-4
j_call: TRBJ1-6
cdr3_aa: CASSLDRGYNSPLHF
cdr3_nt: TGTGCCAGCAGCTTGGACAGGGGGTATAATTCACCCCTCCACTTT

clone_size: -
d_call: -
v_call: TRBV6-5
j_call: TRBJ2-5
cdr3_aa: CASSYGSQARQETQYF
cdr3_nt: TGTGCCAGCAGTTACGGCTCTCAAGCGAGACAAGAGACCCAGTACTTC

clone_size: -
d_call: -
v_call: TRBV19
j_call: TRBJ1-5
cdr3_aa: CASTTSGMMGNQPQHF
cdr3_nt: TGTGCCAGTACCACATCCGGGATGATGGGCAATCAGCCCCAGCATTTT

clone_size: -
d_call: -
v_call: TRBV7-2
j_call: TRBJ2-1
cdr3_aa: CASSFVNNEQFF
cdr3_nt: TGTGCCAGCAGCTTTGTCAACAATGAGCAGTTCTTC

clone_size: few
d_call: -
v_call: TRBV28
j_call: TRBJ1-5
cdr3_aa: CASSLQASTYSNQPQHF
cdr3_nt: TGTGCCAGCAGTTTACAGGCCAGTACGTATAGCAATCAGCCCCAGCATTTT

clone_size: -
d_call: TRBD1
v_call: TRBV28
j_call: TRBJ1-4
cdr3_aa: CASSLSQGLNEKLFF
cdr3_nt: TGTGCCAGCAGTTTATCACAGGGGTTGAATGAAAAACTGTTTTTT

clone_size: -
d_call: TRBD1
v_call: TRBV11-3
j_call: TRBJ1-1
cdr3_aa: CASSSRQGETEAFF
cdr3_nt: TGTGCCAGCAGCTCACGACAGGGGGAGACTGAAGCTTTCTTT

clone_size: -
d_call: TRBD1
v_call: TRBV6-5
j_call: TRBJ2-1
cdr3_aa: CASSYLTGYEQFF
cdr3_nt: TGTGCCAGCAGTTACCTGACAGGGTATGAGCAGTTCTTC

clone_size: -
d_call: -
v_call: TRBV7-9
j_call: TRBJ1-2
cdr3_aa: CASSLELPGTFYGYTF
cdr3_nt: TGTGCCAGCAGCTTAGAACTCCCAGGCACTTTCTATGGCTACACCTTC

clone_size: -
d_call: -
v_call: TRBV4-1
j_call: TRBJ1-4
cdr3_aa: CASSQSSNKEKLFF
cdr3_nt: TGCGCCAGCAGCCAGTCCTCCAACAAGGAAAAACTGTTTTTT

clone_size: few
d_call: -
v_call: TRBV5-1
j_call: TRBJ1-4
cdr3_aa: CASSLPGDEKLFF
cdr3_nt: TGCGCCAGCAGCTTGCCAGGGGATGAAAAACTGTTTTTT

clone_size: -
d_call: TRBD1
v_call: TRBV7-2
j_call: TRBJ2-7
cdr3_aa: CASSLWDRGREQYF
cdr3_nt: TGTGCCAGCAGCTTATGGGACAGGGGCCGCGAGCAGTACTTC

clone_size: -
d_call: -
v_call: TRBV2
j_call: TRBJ2-2
cdr3_aa: CASSGPDFLNTGELFF
cdr3_nt: TGTGCCAGCAGTGGGCCCGACTTCCTGAACACCGGGGAGCTGTTTTTT

clone_size: -
d_call: TRBD2
v_call: TRBV4-2
j_call: TRBJ2-1
cdr3_aa: CASSPRGDDNEQFF
cdr3_nt: TGTGCCAGCAGCCCACGGGGGGACGACAATGAGCAGTTCTTC

clone_size: -
d_call: -
v_call: TRBV2
j_call: TRBJ1-1
cdr3_aa: CASQEQGPTEAFF
cdr3_nt: TGTGCCAGTCAGGAGCAGGGCCCGACTGAAGCTTTCTTT

clone_size: -
d_call: TRBD1
v_call: TRBV28
j_call: TRBJ1-1
cdr3_aa: CASSLRDRRSMNTEAFF
cdr3_nt: TGTGCCAGCAGTTTAAGGGACAGAAGGTCGATGAACACTGAAGCTTTCTTT

clone_size: -
d_call: TRBD2
v_call: TRBV28
j_call: TRBJ2-1
cdr3_aa: CASRGFRTSGESSYNEQFF
cdr3_nt: TGTGCCAGCAGGGGCTTTAGGACTAGCGGGGAAAGCTCCTACAATGAGCAGTTCTTC

clone_size: -
d_call: TRBD1
v_call: TRBV5-6
j_call: TRBJ1-6
cdr3_aa: CASSLGAAGGSPLHF
cdr3_nt: TGTGCCAGCAGCTTGGGGGCGGCAGGGGGCTCACCCCTCCACTTT

clone_size: -
d_call: -
v_call: TRBV28
j_call: TRBJ1-1
cdr3_aa: CASNQIKRGLNTEAFF
cdr3_nt: TGTGCCAGCAATCAGATAAAAAGGGGATTGAACACTGAAGCTTTCTTT

clone_size: -
d_call: TRBD1
v_call: TRBV6-5
j_call: TRBJ2-1
cdr3_aa: CASSIGQGGNEQFF
cdr3_nt: TGTGCCAGCAGTATTGGACAGGGGGGCAATGAGCAGTTCTTC

clone_size: -
d_call: TRBD1
v_call: TRBV6-5
j_call: TRBJ2-5
cdr3_aa: CASSYGGRGSQYF
cdr3_nt: TGTGCCAGCAGTTACGGTGGCAGGGGGTCCCAGTACTTC

clone_size: -
d_call: TRBD1
v_call: TRBV28
j_call: TRBJ2-7
cdr3_aa: CATRDSIASYEQYF
cdr3_nt: TGTGCCACCAGGGACAGTATCGCCTCCTACGAGCAGTACTTC

clone_size: -
d_call: -
v_call: TRBV9
j_call: TRBJ2-2
cdr3_aa: CASSDTSSGRELFF
cdr3_nt: TGTGCCAGCAGCGACACTAGTTCTGGCAGGGAGCTGTTTTTT

clone_size: -
d_call: -
v_call: TRBV7-3
j_call: TRBJ2-5
cdr3_aa: CASSFTGASRETQYF
cdr3_nt: TGTGCCAGCAGCTTTACTGGGGCTAGTCGGGAGACCCAGTACTTC

clone_size: -
d_call: -
v_call: TRBV7-9
j_call: TRBJ1-6
cdr3_aa: CASSSKGQNSPLHF
cdr3_nt: TGTGCCAGCAGCTCTAAGGGGCAAAATTCACCCCTCCACTTT

clone_size: once
d_call: TRBD2
v_call: TRBV27
j_call: TRBJ2-1
cdr3_aa: CASSLGTSGRGEQFF
cdr3_nt: TGTGCCAGCAGTTTGGGGACTAGCGGGAGAGGCGAGCAGTTCTTC

clone_size: once
d_call: TRBD2
v_call: TRBV28
j_call: TRBJ2-1
cdr3_aa: CASREGLAPLNEQFF
cdr3_nt: TGTGCCAGCAGGGAGGGACTAGCACCCCTCAATGAGCAGTTCTTC

clone_size: once
d_call: -
v_call: TRBV7-9
j_call: TRBJ1-6
cdr3_aa: CASSSLVRGSNSPLHF
cdr3_nt: TGTGCCAGCAGCTCCCTTGTGCGGGGAAGTAATTCACCCCTCCACTTT

clone_size: -
d_call: TRBD1
v_call: TRBV4-1
j_call: TRBJ1-6
cdr3_aa: CASSQALHRDSLNSPLHF
cdr3_nt: TGCGCCAGCAGCCAAGCTCTACACCGGGACAGTCTAAATTCACCCCTCCACTTT

clone_size: few
d_call: -
v_call: TRBV29-1
j_call: TRBJ2-5
cdr3_aa: CSVVRQHETQYF
cdr3_nt: TGCAGCGTTGTTCGACAGCACGAGACCCAGTACTTC